Shown below are 18 T cell receptor beta chains from a single sample sequenced in a study of T cells in women clearing cervical HPV infection. Sequencing used immunoSEQ multiplex PCR; TCRdb keeps in-frame clones, though not all of them. The sample is made up of around 39,000 clones, and the top ten hold around 6.4% of it. The sample comprised blood buffy coat. The receptors stem from a woman aged 18-70 years with a cervical HPV16 infection that either progressed to CIN3+ or cleared (not recorded which).

Concerning this clone itself: The read ends 3 residues early relative to the CDR3; the germline J gene fills the gap. The rearrangement links TRBV6-1 to TRBJ2-2; the D gene is possibly TRBD1 (6 bases). Germline V gene sequence: CDR1 MNHNS, CDR2 SASEGT. The CDR3 length is 14 residues. The part of the CDR3 DNA that was read is TGTGCCAGCAGTGTGCGGACAGAAAATTCACCG. Amino acids: CASSVRTENSP. Given in full, the CDR3 is CASSVRTENSPLFF.

Details on this clone: The observed sequence ends 3 residues before the CDR3 terminus, with the missing tail filled in from the germline J gene. The V and J genes are TRBV5-6 and TRBJ1-1; TRBD1 matches at 10 bases. The CDR3 contains 15 residues. Germline loops: CDR1 SGHDT, CDR2 YYEEEE. CDR3: CASTQGQGFENIAFF. The CDR3 bases that were read are TGTGCCAGCACCCAGGGACAGGGGTTTGAAAACATT.

As to this clone: The CDR3 end falls 3 residues outside the read, so it is completed with the germline J gene. The rearrangement links TRBV7-6 to TRBJ1-1, with D possibly TRBD1 on 6 matching bases. The CDR3 length is 16 residues. In germline, CDR1 is SGHVS, CDR2 FNYEAQ. V was trimmed by 1 base and J by 5 bases, leaving 17 bases between them. The part of the CDR3 DNA that was read is TGTGCCAGCAGCTTAGGAGGGGGGGGCTTGTTGACTGAA. Encoded protein: CASSLGGGGLLTE. The entire CDR3 reads CASSLGGGGLLTEAFF.

Concerning this clone: The CDR3 goes on 3 residues after the read ends, and that part is filled in from the germline J gene. The chain recombines TRBV19 with TRBJ1-4; D is undetermined. Germline V CDR1 and CDR2: LNHDA, SQIVND (reference sequence). This CDR3 has 16 residues. The chain's CDR3 is CASSTLDSPRDSPLFF. CDR3 DNA, as far as it was read: TGTGCCAGTAGTACGCTGGACTCGCCCCGGGATTCACCA.

Worth noting for this clone: Read sequence stops 3 residues before the CDR3 end, and the germline J gene provides the missing end. The chain carries TRBV20-1 and TRBJ2-3; tentatively, D is TRBD1 (6 bases). The V end lost 7 bases, the J end lost 2 bases, and 10 bases lay between the germline ends. This CDR3 is built from 12 residues. CDR1 and CDR2 from the germline V gene are DFQATT and SNEGSKA (reference sequence). The sequenced CDR3 bases are TGCAGTGGGACAGTCGACACAGATACG. Amino acids: CSGTVDTDT. The whole CDR3 protein is CSGTVDTDTQYF.

In regard to this clone: The CDR3 goes on 3 residues after the read ends, and that part is filled in from the germline J gene. J is TRBJ2-5 and V is TRBV18; a possible D gene is TRBD1 (6 bases). Trimming cost V 0 bases and J 5 bases, with 16 bases left between them. The CDR3 has 16 amino acids. Germline CDR1 KGHSH, CDR2 LQKENI. CDR3 region: CASSPPRDTGHETQYF. CDR3 bases read: TGTGCCAGCTCACCACCCCGGGACACAGGACACGAGACC. Full variable domain (outside the CDR3, taken from reference TRBV18 and TRBJ2-5): NAGVMQNPRHLVRRRGQEARLRCSPMKGHSHVYWYRQLPEEGLKFMVYLQKENIIDESGMPKERFSAEFPKEGPSILRIQQVVRGDSAAYFCASSPPRDTGHETQYFGPGTRLLVL.

For this clone: The read halts 3 residues ahead of the CDR3 end, with the missing end drawn from the germline J gene. The V call is TRBV20-1, the J call TRBJ2-7; maybe TRBD2 (7 bases). The V gene lost 0 bases and the J gene lost 4 bases, with 22 bases spanning the gap. This CDR3 has 17 amino acids. The germline V gene has CDR1 DFQATT and CDR2 SNEGSKA (reference sequence). The CDR3 bases that were read are TGCAGTGCTAGAGAGGGTTGGGGGCCGGGAGGCAAATACGAG. The encoded protein is CSAREGWGPGGKYE. The full CDR3 sequence reads CSAREGWGPGGKYEQYF.

As regards this clone: The CDR3 end falls 3 residues outside the read, so it is completed with the germline J gene. V is TRBV7-2 and J is TRBJ2-2; possibly TRBD2 for D (5 bases). The germline V and J ends were trimmed by 5 bases and 5 bases, with 12 bases remaining between them. CDR3 length: 14 amino acids. Germline-derived CDR1 and CDR2 are SGHTA and FQGNSA. The DNA read from the CDR3 is TGTGCCAGCAGCCCTACATCGGGGACCGGGGAG. Its translation is CASSPTSGTGE. The entire CDR3 sequence reads CASSPTSGTGELFF.

In the case of this clone: The sequenced fragment ends 3 residues before the CDR3 boundary, so the rest is inferred from the germline J gene. The chain has TRBV2 and TRBJ2-2; 7 bases align to TRBD1. This CDR3 is 14 amino acids long. The germline V gene encodes CDR1 SNHLY and CDR2 FYNNEI. The CDR3 sequence is CASVGTDLNEKLFF. CDR3 bases read: TGTGCCAGTGTCGGGACAGACCTAAATGAAAAG.

About this clone itself: The read stops 3 residues short of the end of the CDR3; the missing end is completed from the germline J gene. This chain joins TRBV7-2 and TRBJ2-7, with D possibly being TRBD2 (6 bases). The CDR3 has 14 residues. Trimming shortened V by 1 base and J by 3 bases, and 10 bases separated the two germline ends. The germline CDR1 and CDR2 sequences are SGHTA and FQGNSA. The CDR3 bases that were read are TGTGCCAGCAGCTTAGGGTCCGGGGGCTACGAG. Amino acid sequence: CASSLGSGGYE. The CDR3 as a whole reads CASSLGSGGYEQYF.

As for this clone: Read sequence stops 3 residues before the CDR3 end, and the germline J gene provides the missing end. The chain couples TRBV7-9 to TRBJ1-2; D is undetermined. The CDR3 totals 12 residues. Germline V gene data show CDR1 as SEHNR and CDR2 as FQNEAQ (reference sequence). The CDR3: CASSFYRVWYTF. The DNA read from the CDR3 is TGTGCCAGCAGCTTCTACAGAGTGTGG.

Points on this clone: The CDR3 is cut off 3 residues early in the read; its end comes from the germline J gene. The chain couples TRBV5-1 to TRBJ1-2, with TRBD1 identical over 9 bases. The CDR3 is made up of 14 amino acids. V shed 3 bases, J shed 6 bases, and the junction held 6 bases outside the gene matches. The germline V gene has CDR1 SGHRS and CDR2 YFSETQ. CDR3 loop: CASSSSGTGHGYTF. The CDR3 bases that were read are TGCGCCAGCAGCTCCAGTGGGACAGGGCATGGC.

In the case of this clone: The missing CDR3 end, 3 residues past where the read stops, is filled in from the germline J gene. V and J are TRBV18 and TRBJ2-5; D perhaps matches TRBD1 (5 bases). This CDR3 contains 14 residues. CDR1 and CDR2 from the germline V gene are KGHSH and LQKENI. V was cut by 4 bases and J by 2 bases, with 11 bases left in between. CDR3 DNA (partial): TGTGCCAGCTCACGCCAGGGTGGGCAAGAGACC. Translating gives CASSRQGGQET. The full CDR3 is CASSRQGGQETQYF.

The CDR3 bases that were read are TGTGCCTACGATCTGCTCCCCGGGACAGGCTACTACGAG. Protein product: CAYDLLPGTGYYE. The CDR3 as a whole reads CAYDLLPGTGYYEQYF. The chain joins TRBV6-2 or TRBV6-3 to TRBJ2-7; 8 positions match TRBD1. The read ends 3 residues early relative to the CDR3; the germline J gene fills the gap. The CDR3 is 16 residues long. The J segment lost 3 bases and the V segment lost 11 bases, leaving 18 bases of the junction unmatched. Looked up from germline, CDR1 is MNHEY and CDR2 is SVGEGT.

Of note for this clone: The read ends 3 residues early relative to the CDR3; the germline J gene fills the gap. This sample includes further DNA sequences coding for the same CDR3. V and J are TRBV7-9 and TRBJ1-3; D gene uncertain. CDR3 length: 11 amino acids. The germline V gene has CDR1 SEHNR and CDR2 FQNEAQ (reference sequence). The CDR3 spells CASSLGLAIYF. Incomplete CDR3 DNA: TGTGCCAGCAGCTTAGGTCTAGCA.

Notes on this clone: The read ends 3 residues before the CDR3 terminus; that terminus is restored from the germline J gene. The chain has TRBV10-3 and TRBJ2-7, with TRBD1 matching over 9 bases. The V gene end was trimmed by 2 bases and the J gene end by 2 bases; junction bases not matched to a gene: 1. The CDR3 consists of 14 residues. The V gene's germline CDR1 is ENHRY and CDR2 SYGVKD. The CDR3 is CAISERTGAYEQYF. The sequenced part of the CDR3 DNA is TGTGCCATCAGTGAGAGGACAGGGGCCTACGAG.

Turning to this clone: The read stops 3 residues short of the end of the CDR3; the missing end is completed from the germline J gene. V and J are TRBV19 and TRBJ2-3; possible D gene TRBD2, 6 bases. The CDR3 has 14 residues. The V gene lost 9 bases and the J gene lost 2 bases, with 15 bases spanning the gap. Germline CDR1 is LNHDA and CDR2 is SQIVND (reference sequence). The CDR3 sequence: CASRGMGLTDTQYF. The CDR3 DNA, read in part, is TGTGCCAGCAGAGGGATGGGACTCACAGATACG.

With respect to this clone: The read terminates 3 residues before the CDR3 end, so the remaining end is supplied by the germline J gene. J is TRBJ1-5 and V is TRBV2, with 12 positions matching TRBD1. There are 14 residues in the CDR3. The V segment lost 6 bases and the J segment 5 bases; nucleotides outside the gene matches: 2. CDR1 is SNHLY, CDR2 FYNNEI, per germline. CDR3 sequence reads: CASRGDRGHQPQHF. CDR3 DNA, as far as it was read: TGTGCCAGCAGGGGGGACAGGGGGCATCAGCCC.